Shown below are 18 T cell receptor beta chains from a single sample sequenced in a study of molecular identifiers for immune sequencing clone quantification. MiXCR, run by TCRdb on the PCR reads, gives a single entry per CDR3 protein. Of about 89,000 distinct CDR3 sequences detected, 15% to 20% appear once; the ten largest clones hold around 0.8%. Material for sequencing was naive CD8+ T cells from blood, with Jurkat cell RNA spiked in. Stated subset: FACS-sorted CD8+CD4-CCR7+CD45RA+ naive T cells. These receptors came from a human donor in good health. Some libraries in this study had Jurkat cell RNA spiked in.

The V call is TRBV5-4, the J call TRBJ2-5; 11 nucleotides line up with TRBD2. The CDR3 covers 15 residues. Unmatched junction bases numbered 2, after V lost 4 bases and J lost 0 bases. The germline V gene encodes CDR1 SGHNT and CDR2 YYREEE (reference sequence). Here the CDR3 DNA reads TGTGCCAGCAGCCCGGGACTAGCGGACCAAGAGACCCAGTACTTC. Its protein product is CASSPGLADQETQYF. The full variable domain, rest sourced from reference TRBV5-4 and TRBJ2-5, is ETGVTQSPTHLIKTRGQQVTLRCSSQSGHNTVSWYQQALGQGPQFIFQYYREEENGRGNFPPRFSGLQFPNYSSELNVNALELDDSALYLCASSPGLADQETQYFGPGTRLLVL.

The chain uses TRBV7-6 and TRBJ2-1; 15 bases match TRBD2. Germline-derived CDR1 and CDR2 are SGHVS and FNYEAQ. The CDR3 extends over 20 amino acids. The junction had 11 bases not matched to a gene; V was cut back by 4 bases and J by 1 base. The DNA of the CDR3 is TGTGCCAGCAGCTCCCGGGGGACTAGCGGGGGGAAGAAGTCCTACAATGAGCAGTTCTTC. Its protein product is CASSSRGTSGGKKSYNEQFF.

In its sample, this clonotype was seen many times. The rearrangement joins TRBV27 to TRBJ2-4, with D tentatively TRBD2 (6 bases). The CDR3 consists of 16 residues. V shed 3 bases and J shed 0 bases, with 12 bases lying between them. From germline, CDR1 is MNHEY and CDR2 SMNVEV (reference sequence). The CDR3 sequence is CASSFPGDLAKNIQYF. The CDR3 nucleotides are TGTGCCAGCAGTTTCCCGGGGGACCTAGCCAAAAACATTCAGTACTTC.

The chain couples TRBV4-1 to TRBJ2-3, with 8 bases that match TRBD1. J lost 3 bases, V lost 2 bases, and 19 bases had no gene match. The germline gives CDR1 MGHRA, CDR2 YSYEKL. This CDR3 has 20 amino acids. CDR3 loop: CASSQWRYDRDRRRTDTQYF. The CDR3 nucleotides read TGCGCCAGCAGCCAATGGCGGTACGACCGGGACAGGCGCCGAACAGATACGCAGTATTTT.

Many counts were recorded for this clonotype. The chain joins TRBV6-2 or TRBV6-3 to TRBJ2-1, with D maybe TRBD2 (6 bases). This CDR3 comprises 16 residues. Germline loops: CDR1 MNHEY, CDR2 SVGEGT. Trimming took 4 bases from V and 0 from J, leaving 13 bases between them. CDR3 sequence reads: CASSLRRDSSYNEQFF. As DNA, the CDR3 is TGTGCCAGCAGTTTACGCCGGGACTCCTCCTACAATGAGCAGTTCTTC.

In its sample, this clonotype was seen many times. The rearrangement joins TRBV2 to TRBJ2-1, with D unresolved. The CDR3 is 15 amino acids. Looked up from germline, CDR1 is SNHLY and CDR2 is FYNNEI. V dropped 1 base and J dropped 3 bases, with 10 bases sitting between them. The CDR3 loop reads CASSEEIAVYNEQFF. DNA of the CDR3: TGTGCCAGCAGTGAAGAAATCGCGGTCTACAATGAGCAGTTCTTC.

This clonotype has only a few counts. The J gene is TRBJ2-3, the V gene TRBV6-2 or TRBV6-3; TRBD2 aligns across 8 bases. V trimming: 7 bases; J trimming: 2 bases; junction bases outside the gene matches: 5. CDR3 size: 14 residues. The germline V gene encodes CDR1 MNHEY and CDR2 SVGEGT. DNA for the CDR3: TGTGCCAGCAACCGGGGGGGGGCCACAGATACGCAGTATTTT. As protein: CASNRGGATDTQYF.

To note about this clonotype: This may come from a read error, since a much larger clone is one base off. The chain carries TRBV3-1 and TRBJ2-7, with TRBD1 matching over 7 bases. The CDR3 spans 16 residues. With 4 bases clipped from V and 3 bases from J, the junction kept 12 bases outside the gene matches. Germline V lookup: CDR1 LGHDT, CDR2 YNNKEL (reference sequence). The CDR3 is CASSPGQASFYYEQYF. Here the CDR3 DNA reads TGTGCCAGCAGCCCAGGACAGGCGTCCTTCTACTACGAGCAGTACTTC.

This clonotype came up many times. The chain recombines TRBV7-2 with TRBJ2-4; the D is unclear. The V end was cut by 1 base, the J end by 0 bases, with 10 bases between. The CDR3 is 16 amino acids. Per the germline V gene, CDR1 is SGHTA and CDR2 is FQGNSA. For the CDR3, the DNA is TGTGCCAGCAGCTTAGGTCCCAGCAGAGCCAAAAACATTCAGTACTTC. This codes for CASSLGPSRAKNIQYF.

This clonotype was found once. This chain uses TRBV6-2 or TRBV6-3 with TRBJ2-7; 8 nucleotides align to TRBD2. Germline V gene lookup returns CDR1 MNHEY and CDR2 SVGEGT. V was clipped by 5 bases and J by 3 bases; unmatched bases: 12. This CDR3 is 16 amino acids long. The CDR3 loop reads CASSPIEVSGNYEQYF. DNA for the CDR3: TGTGCCAGCAGTCCCATTGAGGTTAGCGGGAACTACGAGCAGTACTTC.

The CDR3 is CASSLTGGIEQYF. DNA for the CDR3: TGTGCCAGCAGTTTGACAGGGGGTATAGAGCAGTACTTC. The chain couples TRBV27 to TRBJ2-7; 9 bases are a match to TRBD1. This CDR3 contains 13 residues. V trimming: 3 bases; J trimming: 7 bases; junction bases outside the gene matches: 4. Germline V gene lookup returns CDR1 MNHEY and CDR2 SMNVEV (reference sequence).

This clonotype occurred many times. The chain combines TRBV6-2 or TRBV6-3 with TRBJ1-1; D not resolved. This CDR3 is 15 amino acids long. The V end lost 5 bases, the J end lost 0 bases, and 13 bases lay between the germline ends. Germline CDR1 MNHEY, CDR2 SVGEGT. CDR3 protein: CASSIRTRLNTEAFF. The DNA of the CDR3 is TGTGCCAGCAGTATCCGGACCAGGTTGAACACTGAAGCTTTCTTT.

This clonotype was counted many times. V and J are TRBV4-1 and TRBJ2-7; possibly TRBD1 for D (6 bases). Trimming shortened V by 1 base and J by 4 bases, and 11 bases separated the two germline ends. Germline lookup yields CDR1 MGHRA and CDR2 YSYEKL. CDR3 size: 14 residues. The CDR3 DNA reads as TGCGCCAGCAGCCAAGGCGACAGGACATACGAGCAGTACTTC. Its protein is CASSQGDRTYEQYF.

A note on this clonotype: A clone one base away is much larger, so this may be a read error. The V gene is TRBV12-2, the J gene TRBJ1-5. TRBV12-2 is a pseudogene locus. The CDR3 runs to 12 residues. In DNA, the CDR3 is TGTGCAAACCCGCCGGTTTTTTGGGCCCAGCATTTT. Protein product: CANPPVFWAQHF.

This clonotype has ten or more counts. The chain recombines TRBV6-1 with TRBJ2-3, with a weak D call TRBD2 (6 bases). V lost 5 bases to trimming and J lost 2 bases, with 17 bases between them. This CDR3 contains 16 residues. Germline CDR1 is MNHNS and CDR2 is SASEGT. The CDR3 region is CASSLQGLEITDTQYF. DNA for the CDR3: TGTGCCAGCAGTCTCCAGGGACTTGAAATCACAGATACGCAGTATTTT.

Note on this clonotype: This may come from a read error, since a much larger clone is one base off. This chain joins TRBV3-1 and TRBJ2-7; 10 nucleotides agree with TRBD1. Germline V lookup: CDR1 LGHDT, CDR2 YNNKEL (reference sequence). CDR3 length: 15 amino acids. CDR3 loop: CTSSPRGTGVTEKYF. The CDR3 DNA reads TGTACCAGCAGCCCTCGTGGGACAGGGGTGACCGAAAAGTACTTC.

This clonotype has ten or more counts. This chain links TRBV7-9 with TRBJ2-1; no reliable D call. V was shortened by 3 bases and J by 3 bases, with 15 bases between the two germline ends. CDR3 size: 16 residues. Per the germline V gene, CDR1 is SEHNR and CDR2 is FQNEAQ (reference sequence). The chain's CDR3 is CASSLGPDPHYNEQFF. CDR3 sequence (DNA): TGTGCCAGCAGCTTGGGTCCCGATCCCCACTACAATGAGCAGTTCTTC. Filled out from reference TRBV7-9 and TRBJ2-1, the complete variable domain reads DTGVSQNPRHKITKRGQNVTFRCDPISEHNRLYWYRQTLGQGPEFLTYFQNEAQLEKSRLLSDRFSAERPKGSFSTLEIQRTEQGDSAMYLCASSLGPDPHYNEQFFGPGTRLTVL.

This clonotype was counted many times. This sequence joins TRBV27 and TRBJ1-4, with a possible D match to TRBD1 (5 bases). The CDR3 runs 11 residues. Germline assignment: CDR1 MNHEY and CDR2 SMNVEV (reference sequence). Trimming left V 5 bases short and J 15 bases short, with 13 bases between. The CDR3 is CASSNGGLMFF. CDR3 DNA sequence: TGTGCCAGCAGTAACGGGGGACTTATGTTTTTT.